The T cell receptor beta chain described here comes from a study of shared clonotypes between healthy human individuals. The V and J ends lost 6 bases and 4 bases respectively, with 12 bases between them. The CDR3 contains 13 residues. Germline values: CDR1 MNHNY, CDR2 SVGAGI (reference sequence). Donors comprised only Caucasian adults living in Nashville, Tennessee. Using immunoSEQ multiplex PCR, the repertoire was profiled, and TCRdb retains in-frame clones only, with some absent. The sample carries approximately 1,500,000 clones, around 98% recorded once. The TCR sequence derives from a man aged 25-40 years in good health. Sequencing used naive CD4+ T cells sorted from blood. Indicated subset: CD45RA+ positively selected. This chain connects TRBV6-6 to TRBJ1-2, with D hard to call. As DNA, the CDR3 is TGTGCCAGCAGACCAGACATTCCCTATGGCTACACCTTC. This encodes CASRPDIPYGYTF.